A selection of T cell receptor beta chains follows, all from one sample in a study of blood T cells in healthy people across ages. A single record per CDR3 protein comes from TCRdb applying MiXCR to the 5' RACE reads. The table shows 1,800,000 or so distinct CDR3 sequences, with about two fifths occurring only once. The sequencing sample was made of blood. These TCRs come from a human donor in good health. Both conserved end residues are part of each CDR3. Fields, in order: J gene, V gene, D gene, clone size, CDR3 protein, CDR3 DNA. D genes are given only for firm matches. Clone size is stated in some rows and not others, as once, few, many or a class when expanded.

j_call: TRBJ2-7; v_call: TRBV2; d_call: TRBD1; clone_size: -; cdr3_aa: CASKGGAGGLEQYF; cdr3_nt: TGTGCCTCAAAAGGGGGCGCGGGTGGGCTTGAGCAGTACTTC
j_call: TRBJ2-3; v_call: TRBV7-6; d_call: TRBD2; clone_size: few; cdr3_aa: CASSSPASSGGLGTDTQYF; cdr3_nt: TGTGCCAGCAGCTCCCCAGCCTCTAGCGGGGGTCTAGGAACAGATACGCAGTATTTT
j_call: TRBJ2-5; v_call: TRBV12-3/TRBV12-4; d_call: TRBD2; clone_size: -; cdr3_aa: CASSGTMQETQYF; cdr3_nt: TGTGCCAGCAGTGGGACTATGCAAGAGACCCAGTACTTC
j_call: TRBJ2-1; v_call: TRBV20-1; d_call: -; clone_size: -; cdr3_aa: CSARDLGQNNEQFF; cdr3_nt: TGCAGTGCTAGAGACCTCGGACAGAACAATGAGCAGTTCTTC
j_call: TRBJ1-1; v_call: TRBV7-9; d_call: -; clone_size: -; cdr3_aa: CASSPPEGVRAEFSFF; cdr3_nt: TGTGCCAGCAGCCCACCCGAAGGAGTCAGGGCGGAGTTTTCTTTCTTT
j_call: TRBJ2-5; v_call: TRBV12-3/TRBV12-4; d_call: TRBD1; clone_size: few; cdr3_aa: CASSPGTGGMQTQYF; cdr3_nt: TGTGCCAGCAGCCCCGGGACAGGGGGCATGCAGACCCAGTACTTC
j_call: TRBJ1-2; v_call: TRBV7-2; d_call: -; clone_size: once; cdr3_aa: CASSLVQPDSRGYTF; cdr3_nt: TGTGCCAGCAGCTTAGTTCAGCCAGACTCGAGAGGCTACACCTTC
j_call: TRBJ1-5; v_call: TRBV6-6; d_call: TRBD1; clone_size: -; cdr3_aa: CASRPSTGRRQPQHF; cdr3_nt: TGTGCCAGCAGACCCTCGACAGGGCGGCGGCAGCCCCAGCATTTT
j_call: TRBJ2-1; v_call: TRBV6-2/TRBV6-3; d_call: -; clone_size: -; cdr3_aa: CASHSGGLGSYNEQFF; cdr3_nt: TGTGCCAGTCACTCCGGGGGGCTTGGATCTTACAATGAGCAGTTCTTC
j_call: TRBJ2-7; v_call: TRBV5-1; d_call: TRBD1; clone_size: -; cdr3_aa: CASSPSRDRALTRQYF; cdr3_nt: TGCGCCAGCAGCCCGAGCAGGGACAGGGCATTAACCCGGCAGTACTTC
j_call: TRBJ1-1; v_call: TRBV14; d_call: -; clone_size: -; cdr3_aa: CASSERPGPNTEAFF; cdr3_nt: TGTGCCAGCAGCGAAAGACCGGGGCCGAACACTGAAGCTTTCTTT
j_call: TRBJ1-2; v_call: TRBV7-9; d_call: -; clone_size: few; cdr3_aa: CASSLAPAGGFDGYTF; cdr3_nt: TGTGCCAGCAGCTTAGCGCCCGCCGGAGGATTCGATGGCTACACCTTC
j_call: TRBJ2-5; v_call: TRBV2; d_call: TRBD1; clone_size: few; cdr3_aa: CASSRDRGLQETQYF; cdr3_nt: TGTGCCAGCAGTCGAGACAGGGGACTCCAAGAGACCCAGTACTTC
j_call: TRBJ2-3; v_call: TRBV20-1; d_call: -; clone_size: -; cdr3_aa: CSASTGSHSDTQYF; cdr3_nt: TGCAGTGCTAGCACTGGGTCCCATTCAGATACGCAGTATTTT
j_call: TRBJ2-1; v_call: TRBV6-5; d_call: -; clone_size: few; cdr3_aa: CASSYGGLSEQFF; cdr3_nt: TGTGCCAGCAGTTACGGGGGGCTGAGTGAGCAGTTCTTC
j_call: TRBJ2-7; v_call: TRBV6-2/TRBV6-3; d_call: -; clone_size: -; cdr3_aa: CASSYSRASYEQYF; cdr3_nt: TGTGCCAGCAGTTACTCGCGTGCTTCCTACGAGCAGTACTTC
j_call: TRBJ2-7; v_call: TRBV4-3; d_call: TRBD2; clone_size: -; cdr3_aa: CASSQAIAGYEQYF; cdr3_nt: TGCGCCAGCAGCCAAGCTATAGCGGGGTACGAGCAGTACTTC